This record looks at one T cell receptor beta chain sequence and its context. Its antigen is undetermined. This sample includes further DNA sequences coding for the same CDR3. This sample stems from a study of T cell responses to AZD1222 COVID-19 vaccine. General study findings and limits: Among those given AZD1222, only five or six were seropositive at baseline. Clonal diversity may have been underestimated in mostly white British donors. Across spike, vaccine-associated CD4 TCRs were found, dominant at 160-218 and 743-854.

Repertoires were generated with immunoSEQ multiplex PCR, while TCRdb's copy carries only in-frame clones and drops some. The sample carries around 110,000 clones, around 90% recorded once. The sample consisted of peripheral blood, taken on day 0 of AZD1222 vaccination. The sequence came from an adult in good health.

The CDR3 spells CASSLESYEQYF. CDR3 in DNA: TGCGCCAGCAGCTTGGAGTCTTACGAGCAGTACTTC. This chain connects TRBV5-1 to TRBJ2-7; no clear D. The CDR3 is made up of 12 amino acids. Trimming took 0 bases from V and 4 from J, leaving 5 bases between them. Germline lookup yields CDR1 SGHRS and CDR2 YFSETQ.